This T cell receptor beta chain was sequenced in a study of blood T cell repertoires in COVID-19. About the study: Specimens from acute and convalescent COVID-19 originated in the United States, Italy and Spain. Sample material is recorded as cDNA or gDNA derived from T cells, B-cell-depleted T cells, or PBMCs.

The age range of participants was 18 to 89 years, with residence in 20 to 25 US areas. As originally analysed: Counts of nucleated cells, estimated from reference gene primer amplification, were obtained. Sequencing used immunoSEQ multiplex PCR; TCRdb keeps in-frame clones, though not all of them. V, J and clone size are taken as reported in that table, and D and trimming were inferred from the DNA itself. The repertoire consists of 300,000 or so clones, with roughly 90% occurring once and the leading ten covering 1% to 1.3%. The germline V and J ends were trimmed by 4 bases and 9 bases, with 13 bases remaining between them. The CDR3 is 11 amino acids. Germline lookup yields CDR1 SQVTM and CDR2 ANQGSEA.

The TCR originated in a woman in her 30s who had recovered from COVID-19. Sequenced material: PBMCs or T cells enriched from blood (not recorded which). The chain has TRBV29-1 and TRBJ2-7, with D possibly TRBD2 on 6 matching bases. The CDR3 DNA follows: TGCAGCGTTGTGGGGGACGGGAGGCAGTACTTC. Residues: CSVVGDGRQYF.